A single sample gave rise to the 8 T cell receptor beta chains below, sequenced in a study of blood T cell repertoires in COVID-19. Method: immunoSEQ multiplex PCR; TCRdb's copy keeps in-frame clones and lacks some. Of 200,000 or so clones listed, roughly nine tenths are singletons. The specimen sequenced was peripheral blood. The source of these receptors is a man between 70 and 80 years old with active or convalescent COVID-19.

The rearrangement joins TRBV9 to TRBJ2-6; D perhaps matches TRBD2 (5 bases). V was pared by 4 bases and J by 1 base, with 12 bases between. This CDR3 comprises 16 residues. Germline values: CDR1 SGDLS, CDR2 YYNGEE. CDR3 sequence (DNA): TGTGCCAGCAGCCTATGGACTGGATCTGGGGCCAACGTCCTGACTTTC. Translation: CASSLWTGSGANVLTF.

The chain carries TRBV6-1 and TRBJ1-3, with D perhaps matching TRBD1 (6 bases). This CDR3 has 17 amino acids. Germline V lookup: CDR1 MNHNS, CDR2 SASEGT. V was clipped by 3 bases and J by 1 base, with 16 bases between them. CDR3 nucleotides: TGTGCCAGCAGTGACATACGACAGGCAGGGTCTGGAAACACCATATATTTT. Its protein product is CASSDIRQAGSGNTIYF.

V is TRBV2 and J is TRBJ2-1, with D unclear. CDR1 is SNHLY and CDR2 is FYNNEI in the germline V gene. This CDR3 is 13 amino acids long. The ends were cut back, 6 bases at V and 3 bases at J, with 9 bases in the middle. This CDR3 is CASSEAVYNEQFF. The CDR3 nucleotides are TGTGCCAGCAGCGAGGCCGTCTACAATGAGCAGTTCTTC.

V is TRBV6-5 and J is TRBJ2-7; 8 bases map to TRBD1. The CDR3 runs to 13 residues. V lost 6 bases and J lost 6; bases outside the gene matches: 7. Germline CDR1 MNHEY, CDR2 SVGAGI. CDR3 DNA: TGTGCCAGCAGCATAGTGGACAGGGCCGAGCAGTACTTC. Translation gives CASSIVDRAEQYF.

This clone was seen just once. The chain links TRBV29-1 to TRBJ2-2; tentatively, D is TRBD2 (6 bases). The CDR3 covers 15 residues. V was shortened by 7 bases and J by 1 base, with 16 bases between the two germline ends. The V gene's germline CDR1 is SQVTM and CDR2 ANQGSEA. For the CDR3, the DNA is TGCAGCGCCCGGGCCTTGCGGGGGAACACCGGGGAGCTGTTTTTT. Residues: CSARALRGNTGELFF.

This chain connects TRBV5-1 to TRBJ1-1; a weak D match, TRBD1 (5 bases). V was clipped by 5 bases and J by 6 bases, with 8 bases between them. CDR3 length: 11 amino acids. Per germline, CDR1 SGHRS and CDR2 YFSETQ. CDR3: CASRGEAEAFF. CDR3 DNA sequence: TGCGCCAGCAGGGGGGAGGCTGAAGCTTTCTTT. The variable domain in full, with the rest retrieved from reference TRBV5-1 and TRBJ1-1, is KAGVTQTPRYLIKTRGQQVTLSCSPISGHRSVSWYQQTPGQGLQFLFEYFSETQRNKGNFPGRFSGRQFSNSRSEMNVSTLELGDSALYLCASRGEAEAFFGQGTRLTVV.

This clone was picked up one time. The chain combines TRBV7-6 with TRBJ2-1; 7 nucleotides agree with TRBD2. The CDR3 has 18 amino acids. Germline V CDR1 and CDR2: SGHVS, FNYEAQ. Trimming took 0 bases from V and 6 from J; bases not matched to a gene: 14. The CDR3 sequence is CASSLAHRRGVGRNEQFF. In DNA form, the CDR3 reads TGTGCCAGCAGCTTAGCGCATCGCCGGGGGGTTGGACGCAATGAGCAGTTCTTC.

The V call is TRBV5-1, the J call TRBJ2-5; 7 nucleotides match TRBD2. CDR3 length equals 15 residues. V lost 4 bases to trimming and J lost 4 bases; unmatched junction nucleotides: 10. Germline CDR1 reads SGHRS; CDR2 reads YFSETQ. The CDR3 sequence: CASSQNGGGGETQYF. CDR3 DNA sequence: TGCGCCAGCAGCCAGAACGGAGGCGGGGGAGAGACCCAGTACTTC.